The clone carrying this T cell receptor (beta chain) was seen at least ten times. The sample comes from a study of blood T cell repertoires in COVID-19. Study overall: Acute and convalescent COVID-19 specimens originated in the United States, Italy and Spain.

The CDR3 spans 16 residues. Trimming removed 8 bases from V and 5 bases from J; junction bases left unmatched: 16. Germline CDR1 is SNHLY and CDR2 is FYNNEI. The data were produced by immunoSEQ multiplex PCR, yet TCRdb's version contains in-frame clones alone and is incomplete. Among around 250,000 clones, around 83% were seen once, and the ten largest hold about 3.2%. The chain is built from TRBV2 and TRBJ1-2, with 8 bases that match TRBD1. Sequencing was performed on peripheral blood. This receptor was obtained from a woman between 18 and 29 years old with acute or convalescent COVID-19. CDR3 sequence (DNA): TGTGCCAGCTCAACCAGGGGGCGAGGGGGACCTTATGGCTACACCTTC. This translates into CASSTRGRGGPYGYTF.